This T cell receptor beta chain was sequenced during a study of shared clonotypes between healthy human individuals (dated by TCRdb to 2020 to 2021). Broadly, across the study: Two women and three men aged 18 to 49 years were included in the cohort. Per donor, three plates each were used for CD4 naive and CD4 memory, two for CD8 naive, and one for CD8 memory. The study deeply sequenced blood TCR repertoires of several healthy adults to estimate repertoire size and the extent of clonotype sharing between individuals. Different laboratories and diverse techniques were used to prepare libraries and sequence TCR repertoires, to increase sequencing depth and limit assay-specific biases. Per donor, leukapheresis produced somewhere between about 0.94 and 9.5 billion PBMCs. The paper as a whole reports these results and caveats: Pairwise subsampling led to the expectation that sequencing depth would affect the degree of clonotype sharing among donors. Compared with non-shared clonotypes, clonotypes shared by all four sorted-subset donors had higher generation probabilities. About 5% of naive CD4, 3.5% of naive CD8, around 2.3% of memory CD4, and more than 0.35% of memory CD8 clonotypes were shared across a handful of donors. Only blood was sampled, and tissue TCR repertoires likely differ from those in blood. Naive subsets generally had larger estimated clonotype richness than memory subsets. The small number of donors limited the genetic and exposure-history diversity represented. Incomplete sequencing was indicated by rarefaction of sorted-subset datasets, despite the large sequencing depth.

From the cysteine up to the phenylalanine, the CDR3 has a length of 17 residues. Only the CDR3 region is kept as DNA, spanning 51 bases read in frame from base 1. V drops 2 bases and J drops 1 base, leaving 17 bases in between. The germline V gene sets CDR1 to LGHNT and CDR2 to FRNRAP. CD8 naive samples were obtained by positive selection for CCR7 among CD45RO-negative cells, yielding a CD45RA+CCR7+ population from which TemRA cells were excluded. The donors were healthy, HIV-negative adults with no recently reported acute infections or vaccinations. Only Caucasian adults living in Nashville, Tennessee, USA were represented among the donors. Blood was collected by leukapheresis, and PBMCs were isolated by Ficoll-Histopaque density gradient centrifugation and then cryopreserved in liquid nitrogen vapor phase. Purity and quantity of every magnetically sorted T cell population were checked by analytical flow cytometry. Genomic DNA was isolated from every sorted fraction and measured by UV absorbance on a Nanodrop 2000c.

Concerning this clone itself: Its antigen remains undetermined. Base qualities are not provided; no much larger clone lies one nucleotide away.

Using the deep immunoSEQ assay, multiplex PCR amplified TCR CDR3 regions from genomic DNA. Extracted genomic DNA from each cell subset was distributed evenly across all wells of several immunoSEQ 96-well plates, and each plate was treated as a replicate. Each replicate PCR for sorted subsets received roughly 0.2 ug genomic DNA, equal to tens of thousands of T cell genomes. The purified libraries were quantified using a Qubit 3.0 fluorometer, sized with a Bioanalyzer 2100, and then quantified again using the KAPA Library Quantification kit. Every immunoSEQ 96-well plate was sequenced on a dedicated single-read 150-cycle Illumina NextSeq 550 flow cell. The paper's data handling went like this. The immunoSEQ output contained only junctional sequences without quality scores, so filtering could not match that applied to full-length reads. To assign V/J genes and CDR3, sequences were annotated using PyIR, a Python wrapper for IgBLAST v1.9, with IMGT germline references. Reads with weak V/J assignments (E-value above 1e-6), missing CDR3, stop codons, out-of-frame junctions, or ambiguous translated residues were removed. V3J clonotypes were defined by identical inferred V gene, J gene, and CDR3 amino acid sequence. The percentage overlap between two repertoires was calculated by dividing the number of shared unique clonotypes by the size of the smaller repertoire. RTK rarefaction, the Chao1 estimator, and Recon v2.1 estimates of unobserved clonotypes were used to assess repertoire richness. OLGA was used to compute generation probabilities for all TCRbeta clonotypes that the gDNA method yielded from four donors. In its TCRdb copy, this immuneACCESS table keeps in-frame sequences only and misses some clones. Where compared with another copy, unresolved V genes explain less than half of these, and the others have no known cause. From that table come the V and J calls and clone size; the DNA was used to work out D and trimming. The sample data list almost 700,000 clones, and 92% of these were observed just once. More than 20% of the sample comes from the top ten.

This clonotype originated in a man aged 25 to 40 in good health. The sample comprised naive CD8+ T cells sorted from blood. The meaning of the sample's cell subset or site label: CD45RA+CCR7+. This chain is built from TRBV12-5 and TRBJ1-2; the D segment could be TRBD1, given 5 matching bases. The CDR3 protein is CASGLIRGPGHNYGYTF. The DNA sequence is as follows: TGTGCTAGTGGTTTGATCAGAGGGCCAGGGCATAACTATGGCTACACCTTC.